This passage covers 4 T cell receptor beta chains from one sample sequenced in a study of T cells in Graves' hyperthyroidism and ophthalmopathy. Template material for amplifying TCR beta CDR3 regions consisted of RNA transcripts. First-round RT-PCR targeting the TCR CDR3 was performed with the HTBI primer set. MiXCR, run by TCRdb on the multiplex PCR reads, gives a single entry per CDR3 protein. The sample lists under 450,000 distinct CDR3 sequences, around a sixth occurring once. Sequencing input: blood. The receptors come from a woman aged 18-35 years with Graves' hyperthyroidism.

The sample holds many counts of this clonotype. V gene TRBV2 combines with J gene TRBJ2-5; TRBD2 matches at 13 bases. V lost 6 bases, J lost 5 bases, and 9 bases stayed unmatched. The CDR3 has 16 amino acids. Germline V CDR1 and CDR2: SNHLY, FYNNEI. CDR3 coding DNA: TGTGCCAGCAGCCGTACTAGCGGGGGGGGCCGGGAGACCCAGTACTTC. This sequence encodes CASSRTSGGGRETQYF.

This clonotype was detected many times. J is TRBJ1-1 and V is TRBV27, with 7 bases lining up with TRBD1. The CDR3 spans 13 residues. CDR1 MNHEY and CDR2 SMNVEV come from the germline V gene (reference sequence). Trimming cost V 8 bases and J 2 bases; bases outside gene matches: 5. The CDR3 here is CASLGTANTEAFF. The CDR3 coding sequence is TGTGCCAGCCTGGGGACAGCTAACACTGAAGCTTTCTTT.

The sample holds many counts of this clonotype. The CDR3, as DNA: TGTGCCAGCAGCGCTGGGGAGGGACTCGGCGAGCAGTACTTC. Its protein is CASSAGEGLGEQYF. This rearrangement joins TRBV11-3 to TRBJ2-7, with 7 nucleotides matching TRBD2. CDR1 is SGHNT, CDR2 YENEEA, per germline. Trimming removed 5 bases from V and 6 bases from J; junction bases left unmatched: 10. The CDR3 totals 14 residues.

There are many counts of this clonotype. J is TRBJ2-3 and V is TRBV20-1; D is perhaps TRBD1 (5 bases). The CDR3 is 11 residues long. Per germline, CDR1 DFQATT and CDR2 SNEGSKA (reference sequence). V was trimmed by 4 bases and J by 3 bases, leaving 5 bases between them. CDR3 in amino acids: CSATGTDTQYF. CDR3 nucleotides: TGCAGTGCTACAGGGACAGATACGCAGTATTTT.